The present TCR beta chain was sequenced within a study of cytomegalovirus exposure and HLA in healthy donors. V shed 4 bases and J 0 bases; nucleotides not matched to a gene: 4. Germline assignment: CDR1 SGHNT and CDR2 YYREEE (reference sequence). CDR3 length: 17 residues. This clone was detected once. With 60 Vbeta and 13 Jbeta primers, the PCR was carried out. Using immunoSEQ multiplex PCR, the repertoire was profiled, and TCRdb retains in-frame clones only, with some absent. The sample consists of fewer than 200,000 clones, about three quarters of them appearing once. The sample taken for sequencing was PBMCs. The sequence came from a girl between 10 and 17 years old in good health and CMV-seronegative. The chain carries TRBV5-4 and TRBJ2-1; 13 positions agree with TRBD2. The CDR3 region is CASSTGLAGSSYNEQFF. For the CDR3, the DNA is TGTGCCAGCAGCACGGGACTAGCGGGAAGCTCCTACAATGAGCAGTTCTTC. Complete variable domain (other parts from reference TRBV5-4 and TRBJ2-1): ETGVTQSPTHLIKTRGQQVTLRCSSQSGHNTVSWYQQALGQGPQFIFQYYREEENGRGNFPPRFSGLQFPNYSSELNVNALELDDSALYLCASSTGLAGSSYNEQFFGPGTRLTVL.